These 3 T cell receptor beta chains were sequenced from one sample in a study of blood T cell repertoires in COVID-19 (dated by TCRdb to 2018 to 2020). To prepare the library, the immunoSEQ multiplex PCR assay was applied. Entries here come from immuneACCESS through TCRdb and include only in-frame sequences with V and J called. Some clones fail to appear in such tables; in the studies checked, an unresolved V gene covers under half of the shortfall, and the cause of the remainder is unknown. This sample gives 250,000 to 400,000 clones in total; approximately 90% of them show up just once. The ten largest make up roughly 1.7% of the sample. Sequencing was performed on peripheral blood. These TCRs come from a woman between 25 and 40 years old with COVID-19, enrolled during active disease.

The CDR3 loop is CASSQDWRGPYNEQFF. CDR3 DNA sequence: TGCGCCAGCAGCCAAGATTGGCGGGGGCCTTACAATGAGCAGTTCTTC. The genes are TRBV4-1 and TRBJ2-1; perhaps TRBD2 as D (7 bases). V lost 0 bases and J lost 4, with 13 bases in between. This CDR3 is 16 amino acids long. CDR1 and CDR2 from the germline V gene are MGHRA and YSYEKL.

The rearrangement uses TRBV4-3 and TRBJ1-2, with D uncertain. This CDR3 has 12 amino acids. In germline, CDR1 is LGHNA, CDR2 YSLEER. V was clipped by 1 base and J by 7 bases, with 7 bases between them. The CDR3 is CASSQVGFGYTF. The CDR3 DNA reads as TGCGCCAGCAGCCAAGTCGGGTTTGGCTACACCTTC.

This chain uses TRBV25-1 with TRBJ1-6, with D hard to call. This CDR3 contains 13 residues. V shed 5 bases and J shed 10 bases, with 12 bases lying between them. Germline CDR1 and CDR2: MGHDK and SYGVNS. CDR3 in DNA: TGTGCCAGCAGTTATGCGGTCGGGTCACCCCTCCACTTT. This translates into CASSYAVGSPLHF.